The rows below give T cell receptor beta chains drawn from one sample of a study of control samples from healthy donors and cancer patients. Repertoires were generated with immunoSEQ multiplex PCR, while TCRdb's copy carries only in-frame clones and drops some. Of around 90,000 clones listed, about 84% are singletons. The source material was blood. Every receptor here comes from a woman in her forties in good health. Both conserved end residues are part of each CDR3. D genes are given only for firm matches. Rows give clone size only sometimes, using once, few, many, or a class for an expanded clone.

J gene,D gene,clone size,V gene,CDR3 DNA,CDR3 protein
TRBJ1-2,TRBD1,.,TRBV29-1,TGCAGCGTTGAGGGCAGGGGGAGGAACTATGGCTACACCTTC,CSVEGRGRNYGYTF
TRBJ2-1,.,.,TRBV5-1,TGCGCCAGCAGCTTGGCCGAGGGACCTGGAGCCAATGAGCAGTTCTTC,CASSLAEGPGANEQFF
TRBJ2-3,TRBD2,.,TRBV24-1,TGTGCCACCAGTCAACCTAGCGGGGGGGCGGATACGCAGTATTTT,CATSQPSGGADTQYF
TRBJ1-2,.,few,TRBV13,TGTGCCAGCAGCCTCCGAGCGGTGGACTATGGCTACACCTTC,CASSLRAVDYGYTF
TRBJ2-7,TRBD2,many,TRBV3-1/TRBV3-2,TGTGCCAGCAGCCAAGGGTTCGGGACTATCTCCTACGAGCAGTACTTC,CASSQGFGTISYEQYF
TRBJ2-3,.,.,TRBV5-1,TGCGCCAGCACGACAGGCCGCACAGATACGCAGTATTTT,CASTTGRTDTQYF
TRBJ2-2,.,.,TRBV15,TGTGCCACCAGCAGAGTGGGAAACACCGGGGAGCTGTTTTTT,CATSRVGNTGELFF
TRBJ1-1,TRBD1,.,TRBV4-1,TGCGCCAGCAGCCAAGGGGCGGACAGGGCCACTGAAGCTTTCTTT,CASSQGADRATEAFF
TRBJ1-2,TRBD1,.,TRBV6-2/TRBV6-3,TGTGCCAGCAGTGATCCGGACAGGGGGCGGTCTGGCTACACCTTC,CASSDPDRGRSGYTF
TRBJ2-7,.,.,TRBV29-1,TGCAGCGTGGGAGCTCCGACGGGCGAGCAGTACTTC,CSVGAPTGEQYF
TRBJ1-2,.,.,TRBV12-5,TGTGCTAGTGGTTTGCCACCAAGGCTAAACTATGGCTACACCTTC,CASGLPPRLNYGYTF
TRBJ1-1,.,.,TRBV5-8,TGTGCCAGCAGTCGTCAAGACAGGTTTTTTCGGAACACTGAAGCTTTCTTT,CASSRQDRFFRNTEAFF
TRBJ2-7,TRBD1,once,TRBV18,TGTGCCAGCTCACCAGTCAGGGGGCCCCACGAGCAGTACTTC,CASSPVRGPHEQYF
TRBJ1-1,.,.,TRBV12-3/TRBV12-4,TGTGCCAGCAGTACGGACCTGAACACTGAAGCTTTCTTT,CASSTDLNTEAFF
TRBJ1-2,.,.,TRBV5-1,TGCGCCAGCAGCTTGCCGGGGGCGAACTATGGCTACACCTTC,CASSLPGANYGYTF
TRBJ1-1,.,once,TRBV5-4,TGTGCCAGCAGCTTTGGGACTGAGAACACTGAAGCTTTCTTT,CASSFGTENTEAFF
TRBJ1-1,.,.,TRBV14,TGTGCCAGCAGCCAAGGTATCACGAACACTGAAGCTTTCTTT,CASSQGITNTEAFF
TRBJ1-5,.,.,TRBV19,TGTGCCAGTAGTATGGTAGACAGTGGCAATCAGCCCCAGCATTTT,CASSMVDSGNQPQHF
TRBJ2-7,.,.,TRBV20-1,TGCAGTGCTAGTCGAGAATACGAGCAGTACTTC,CSASREYEQYF
TRBJ1-1,TRBD1,.,TRBV2,TGTGCCAGCACTCTTAATGGGGTAGACAGGGGGGTGAACACTGAAGCTTTCTTT,CASTLNGVDRGVNTEAFF
TRBJ2-7,TRBD2,.,TRBV2,TGTGCCAGCAGTCAACGGACTAGCGGAACCTACGAGCAGTACTTC,CASSQRTSGTYEQYF
TRBJ2-1,TRBD2,once,TRBV5-1,TGCGCCAGCAGCCCCCAGCCGGGGGGTAATAATGAGCAGTTCTTC,CASSPQPGGNNEQFF
TRBJ1-1,.,.,TRBV7-9,TGTGCCAGCAGCCTGGATACGAACACTGAAGCTTTCTTT,CASSLDTNTEAFF
TRBJ2-5,TRBD2,.,TRBV3-1/TRBV3-2,TGTGCCAGCAGCCTGCGGGCGGGGGGGGACAAAGAGACCCAGTACTTC,CASSLRAGGDKETQYF
TRBJ2-3,.,.,TRBV12-5,TGTGCTAGTGGTTTAGGTTTTACAGATACGCAGTATTTT,CASGLGFTDTQYF
TRBJ1-1,.,.,TRBV3-1/TRBV3-2,TGTGCCAGCAGCCAATGGGGTCGGGAAAACACTGAAGCTTTCTTT,CASSQWGRENTEAFF
TRBJ2-5,.,.,TRBV7-2,TGTGCCAGCAGCTTAGTGTTTTCCGGAGAGACCCAGTACTTC,CASSLVFSGETQYF
TRBJ1-4,TRBD1,.,TRBV2,TGTGCCAGCAGTGAGATGGAACAGGGGGGTGAAAAACTGTTTTTT,CASSEMEQGGEKLFF
TRBJ1-4,TRBD1,.,TRBV6-5,TGTGCCAGCAGTTGGGACAGAAATGAAAAACTGTTTTTT,CASSWDRNEKLFF
TRBJ1-2,.,.,TRBV24-1,TGTGCCACCAGTGATTTGGGCTGGTCTTACACCTTC,CATSDLGWSYTF
TRBJ2-1,.,.,TRBV7-2,TGTGCCAGCAGCCATACGTACAATGAGCAGTTCTTC,CASSHTYNEQFF
TRBJ1-6,.,.,TRBV6-5,TGTGCCAGCAGCCCCTCGTCAGGGGACTCACCCCTCCACTTT,CASSPSSGDSPLHF
TRBJ2-7,.,.,TRBV5-1,TGCGCCAGCAGCTCCCGGGACGCAGCCTACGAGCAGTACTTC,CASSSRDAAYEQYF
TRBJ2-7,TRBD1,few,TRBV4-3,TGCGCCAGCAGCCAGAGGGACAGGTCCTACGAGCAGTACTTC,CASSQRDRSYEQYF
TRBJ1-6,.,.,TRBV5-1,TGCGCCAGCAGCTTGATCTCCGGTAATTCACCCCTCCACTTT,CASSLISGNSPLHF
TRBJ2-1,.,.,TRBV18,TGTGCCAGCTCACTTACCCAAGGTGGTTACAATGAGCAGTTCTTC,CASSLTQGGYNEQFF
TRBJ2-5,TRBD2,once,TRBV6-4,TGTGCCAGCAGTGACGGGGTAGCGGGGGGTCAAGAGACCCAGTACTTC,CASSDGVAGGQETQYF
TRBJ1-1,TRBD1,.,TRBV7-2,TGTGCCAGCAGCTTGAGGGACAGTAACACTGAAGCTTTCTTT,CASSLRDSNTEAFF
TRBJ2-3,TRBD2,.,TRBV6-2/TRBV6-3,TGTGCCAGCAGTTACCCTGGGACTAGCGGGGACCAAGCCCTCACAGATACGCAGTATTTT,CASSYPGTSGDQALTDTQYF
TRBJ1-5,.,.,TRBV6-1,TGTGCCAGCAGTGAAAAGTTTGGGAGGAATCAGCCCCAGCATTTT,CASSEKFGRNQPQHF
TRBJ1-2,TRBD1,once,TRBV19,TGTGCCAGTAGGAGCCCGACAGGGGGCTACGACTATGGCTACACCTTC,CASRSPTGGYDYGYTF
TRBJ2-2,.,.,TRBV7-3,TGTGCCAGCAGCCCTGTGGGGGGCACCGGGGAGCTGTTTTTT,CASSPVGGTGELFF